This TCR beta chain was obtained from a study of blood T cell repertoires in COVID-19. Study-level background: Whether acute or convalescent, the COVID-19 samples came from the United States, Italy and Spain.

Per the original data handling: Estimates of nucleated cell counts were drawn from the amplification of reference gene primers. This table comes from immunoSEQ multiplex PCR, and its TCRdb copy is limited to in-frame clones, with some not included. V and J calls and clone size are those listed in that table; D and trimming were worked out from the DNA. The sample yields approximately 150,000 clones, 85% to 90% seen once. Per germline, CDR1 SGHAT and CDR2 FQNNGV. Trimming took 5 bases from V and 4 from J; bases not matched to a gene: 5. The CDR3 is 14 amino acids. Enrolled during active infection, Seattle patients were then followed longitudinally.

The chain couples TRBV11-2 to TRBJ1-2; 9 bases map to TRBD1. This clonotype was obtained from a man between 18 and 35 years old with COVID-19, enrolled during active disease. Specimen: peripheral blood. CDR3 amino acids: CASSQGQGPYGYTF. The CDR3 DNA reads TGTGCCAGCAGCCAGGGACAGGGACCCTATGGCTACACCTTC.